This TCR beta chain is from a study of early T cells in non-severe SARS-CoV-2 infection. General observations from the study: VDJdb matching skewed toward anti-spike CD8 responses, missing private and CD4 specificities.

In the case of this clonotype: Antigen specificity is unknown.

Germline CDR1 is SQVTM and CDR2 is ANQGSEA. V was pared by 7 bases and J by 5 bases, with 11 bases between. The CDR3 extends over 11 amino acids. Unique molecular identifiers were added to individual cDNA molecules. TCRdb used MiXCR to reprocess the 5' RACE reads, holding one entry per CDR3 protein. The sample has 50,000 to 55,000 distinct CDR3 sequences, about 9.7% seen once; the top ten hold under 5.5%. The origin of this receptor is an adult who was a healthcare worker with PCR-confirmed SARS-CoV-2 infection or an uninfected control (not recorded which). The gene calls are TRBV29-1 and TRBJ1-1; the D is unclear. The sequenced material came from whole blood. CDR3 loop: CSAVGFTEAFF. The CDR3 nucleotides are TGCAGCGCTGTAGGATTTACTGAAGCTTTCTTT.